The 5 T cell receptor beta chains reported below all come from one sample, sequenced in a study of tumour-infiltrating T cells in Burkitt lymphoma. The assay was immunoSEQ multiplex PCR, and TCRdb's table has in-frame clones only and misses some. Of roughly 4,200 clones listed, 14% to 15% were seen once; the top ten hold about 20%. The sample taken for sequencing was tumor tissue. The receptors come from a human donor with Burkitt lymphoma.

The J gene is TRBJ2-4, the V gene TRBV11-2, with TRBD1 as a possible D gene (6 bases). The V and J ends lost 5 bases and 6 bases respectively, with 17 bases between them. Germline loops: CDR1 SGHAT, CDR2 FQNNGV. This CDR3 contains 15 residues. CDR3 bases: TGTGCCAGCAGCCCAGGGGTGGGGCCTAGAAACATTCAGTACTTC. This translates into CASSPGVGPRNIQYF.

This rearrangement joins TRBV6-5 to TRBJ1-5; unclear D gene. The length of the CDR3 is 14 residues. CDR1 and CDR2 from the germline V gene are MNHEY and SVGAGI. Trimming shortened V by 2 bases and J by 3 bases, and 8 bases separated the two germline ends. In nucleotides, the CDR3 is TGTGCCAGCAGTTACGCGGCCTACAATCAGCCCCAGCATTTT. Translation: CASSYAAYNQPQHF.

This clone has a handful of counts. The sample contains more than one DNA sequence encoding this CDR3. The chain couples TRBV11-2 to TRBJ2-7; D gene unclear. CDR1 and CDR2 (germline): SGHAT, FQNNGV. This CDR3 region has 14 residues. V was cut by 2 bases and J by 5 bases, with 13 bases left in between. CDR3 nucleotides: TGTGCCAGCAGCTTACTTGAGGCCAGCGACGAGCAGTACTTC. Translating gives CASSLLEASDEQYF.

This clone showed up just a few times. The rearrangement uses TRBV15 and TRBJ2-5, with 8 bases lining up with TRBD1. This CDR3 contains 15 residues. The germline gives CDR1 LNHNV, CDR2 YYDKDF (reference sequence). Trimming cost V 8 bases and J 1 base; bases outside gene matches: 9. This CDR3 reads CATLPTGGSQETQYF. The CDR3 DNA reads TGTGCCACCCTTCCTACAGGGGGAAGCCAAGAGACCCAGTACTTC.

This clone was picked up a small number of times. CDR3 bases: TGTGCCAGCAGCCAAGACCTCCGGGAGACCCAGTACTTC. Its protein product is CASSQDLRETQYF. This sequence joins TRBV4-2 and TRBJ2-5; D is ambiguous. V was shortened by 0 bases and J by 5 bases, with 7 bases between the two germline ends. The CDR3 covers 13 residues. Germline CDR1 reads LGHNA; CDR2 reads YNFKEQ.